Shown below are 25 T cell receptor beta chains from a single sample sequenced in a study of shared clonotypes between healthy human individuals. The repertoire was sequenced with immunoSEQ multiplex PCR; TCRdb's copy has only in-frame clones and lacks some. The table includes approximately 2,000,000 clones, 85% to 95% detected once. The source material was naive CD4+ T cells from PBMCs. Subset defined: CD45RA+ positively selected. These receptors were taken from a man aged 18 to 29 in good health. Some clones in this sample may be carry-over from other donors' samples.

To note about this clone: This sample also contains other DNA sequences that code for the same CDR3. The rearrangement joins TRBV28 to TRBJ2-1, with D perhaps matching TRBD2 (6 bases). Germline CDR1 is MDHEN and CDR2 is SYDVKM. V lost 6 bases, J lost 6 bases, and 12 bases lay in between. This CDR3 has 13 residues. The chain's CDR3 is CASSLGTPNEQFF. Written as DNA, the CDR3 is TGTGCCAGCAGCCTCGGGACTCCCAATGAGCAGTTCTTC.

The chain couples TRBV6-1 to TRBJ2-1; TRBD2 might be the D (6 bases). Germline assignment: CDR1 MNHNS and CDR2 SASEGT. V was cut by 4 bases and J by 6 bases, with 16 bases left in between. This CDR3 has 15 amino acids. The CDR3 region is CASSGGLPRANEQFF. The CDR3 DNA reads TGTGCCAGCAGTGGGGGACTGCCCAGGGCCAATGAGCAGTTCTTC.

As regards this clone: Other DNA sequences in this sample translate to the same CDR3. CDR3 in DNA: TGTGCCAGCAGCTTAGTGGTAGGGGCCGGGAACACCATATATTTT. Its protein is CASSLVVGAGNTIYF. This rearrangement joins TRBV7-2 to TRBJ1-3; D may be TRBD1 (5 bases). Trimming took off 1 base at V and 7 bases at J, with 14 bases between the two ends. Germline CDR1 reads SGHTA; CDR2 reads FQGNSA. This CDR3 region has 15 residues. The complete variable domain, with remaining parts taken from reference TRBV7-2 and TRBJ1-3, reads GAGVSQSPSNKVTEKGKDVELRCDPISGHTALYWYRQSLGQGLEFLIYFQGNSAPDKSGLPSDRFSAERTGGSVSTLTIQRTQQEDSAVYLCASSLVVGAGNTIYFGEGSWLTVV.

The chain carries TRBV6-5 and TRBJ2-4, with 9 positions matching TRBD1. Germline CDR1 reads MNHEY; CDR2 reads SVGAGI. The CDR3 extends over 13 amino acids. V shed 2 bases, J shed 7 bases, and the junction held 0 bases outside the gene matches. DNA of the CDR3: TGTGCCAGCAGTTACGGGACAGGGAACATTCAGTACTTC. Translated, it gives CASSYGTGNIQYF.

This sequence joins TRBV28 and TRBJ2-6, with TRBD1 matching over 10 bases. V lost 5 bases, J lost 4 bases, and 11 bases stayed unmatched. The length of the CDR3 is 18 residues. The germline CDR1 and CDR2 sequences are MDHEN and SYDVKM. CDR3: CASSPRPGTGAGANVLTF. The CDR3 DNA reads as TGTGCCAGCAGTCCCCGTCCCGGGACAGGGGCCGGGGCCAACGTCCTGACTTTC. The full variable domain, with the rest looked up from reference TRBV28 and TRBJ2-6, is DVKVTQSSRYLVKRTGEKVFLECVQDMDHENMFWYRQDPGLGLRLIYFSYDVKMKEKGDIPEGYSVSREKKERFSLILESASTNQTSMYLCASSPRPGTGAGANVLTFGAGSRLTVL.

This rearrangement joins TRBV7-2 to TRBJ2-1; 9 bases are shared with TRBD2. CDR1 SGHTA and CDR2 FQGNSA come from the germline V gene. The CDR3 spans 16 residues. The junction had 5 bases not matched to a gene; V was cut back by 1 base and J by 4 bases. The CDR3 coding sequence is TGTGCCAGCAGCTTAGATTGGCTAGCGGGGTACAATGAGCAGTTCTTC. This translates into CASSLDWLAGYNEQFF.

Written as DNA, the CDR3 is TGTGCCAGCAGTTTAGAAGGGCTTAGGACCTACGAGCAGTACTTC. Protein sequence: CASSLEGLRTYEQYF. The V call is TRBV27, the J call TRBJ2-7; D unresolved. The CDR3 totals 15 residues. From germline, CDR1 is MNHEY and CDR2 SMNVEV (reference sequence). The V end was cut by 2 bases, the J end by 2 bases, with 13 bases between.

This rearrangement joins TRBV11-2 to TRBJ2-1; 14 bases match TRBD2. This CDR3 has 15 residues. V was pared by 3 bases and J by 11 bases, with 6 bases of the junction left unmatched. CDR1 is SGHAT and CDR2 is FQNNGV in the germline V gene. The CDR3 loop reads CASSLGLAGESKQFF. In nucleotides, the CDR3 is TGTGCCAGCAGCTTGGGACTAGCGGGAGAATCGAAGCAGTTCTTC.

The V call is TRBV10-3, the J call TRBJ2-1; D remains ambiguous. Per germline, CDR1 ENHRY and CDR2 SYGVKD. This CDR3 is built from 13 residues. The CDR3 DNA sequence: TGTTCAATTAGGGCGGAGCCATTGGATGAGCAGTTCTTC. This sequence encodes CSIRAEPLDEQFF.

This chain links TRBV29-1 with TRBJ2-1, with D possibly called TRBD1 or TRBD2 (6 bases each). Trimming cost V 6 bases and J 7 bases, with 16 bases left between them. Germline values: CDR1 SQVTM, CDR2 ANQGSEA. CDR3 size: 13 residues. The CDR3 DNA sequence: TGCAGCGTAGGACTTGGAGGGGGGAATGAGCAGTTCTTC. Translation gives CSVGLGGGNEQFF.

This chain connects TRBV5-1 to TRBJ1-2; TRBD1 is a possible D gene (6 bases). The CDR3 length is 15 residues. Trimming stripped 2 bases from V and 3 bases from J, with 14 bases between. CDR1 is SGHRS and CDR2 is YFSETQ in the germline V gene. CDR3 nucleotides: TGCGCCAGCAGCTTAAACCCACAGGGTTACTATGGCTACACCTTC. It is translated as CASSLNPQGYYGYTF.

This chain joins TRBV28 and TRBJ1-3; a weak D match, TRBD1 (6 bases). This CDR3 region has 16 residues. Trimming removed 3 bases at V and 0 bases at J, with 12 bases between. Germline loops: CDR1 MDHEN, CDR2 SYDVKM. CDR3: CASSLSGQHSGNTIYF. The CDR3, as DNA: TGTGCCAGCAGTTTGTCCGGACAGCACTCTGGAAACACCATATATTTT.

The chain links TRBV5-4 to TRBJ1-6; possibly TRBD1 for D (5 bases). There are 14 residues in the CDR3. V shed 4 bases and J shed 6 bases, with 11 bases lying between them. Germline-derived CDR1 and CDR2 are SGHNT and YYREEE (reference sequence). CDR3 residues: CASSQDILNSPLHF. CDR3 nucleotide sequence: TGTGCCAGCAGCCAGGACATACTTAATTCACCCCTCCACTTT.

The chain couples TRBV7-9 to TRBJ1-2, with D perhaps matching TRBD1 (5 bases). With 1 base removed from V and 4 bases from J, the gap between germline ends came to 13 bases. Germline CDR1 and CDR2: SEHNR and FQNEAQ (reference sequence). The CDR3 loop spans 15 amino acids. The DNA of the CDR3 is TGTGCCAGCAGCTTAGAGGGCTCGAGGGGCTATGGCTACACCTTC. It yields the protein CASSLEGSRGYGYTF.

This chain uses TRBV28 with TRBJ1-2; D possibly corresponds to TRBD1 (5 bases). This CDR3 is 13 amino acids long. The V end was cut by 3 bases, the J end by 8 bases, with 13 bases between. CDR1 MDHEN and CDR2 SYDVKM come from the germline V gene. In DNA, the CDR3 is TGTGCCAGCAGTTTTTCAGGGATGGTCGGCTACACCTTC. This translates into CASSFSGMVGYTF.

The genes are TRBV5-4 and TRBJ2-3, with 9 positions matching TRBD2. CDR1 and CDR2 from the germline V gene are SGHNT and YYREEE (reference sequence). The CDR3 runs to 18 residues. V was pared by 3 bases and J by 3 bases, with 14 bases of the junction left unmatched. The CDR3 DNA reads TGTGCCAGCAGCTGGGCCCGGGGTAGCGGGAGAGTGACAGATACGCAGTATTTT. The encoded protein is CASSWARGSGRVTDTQYF.

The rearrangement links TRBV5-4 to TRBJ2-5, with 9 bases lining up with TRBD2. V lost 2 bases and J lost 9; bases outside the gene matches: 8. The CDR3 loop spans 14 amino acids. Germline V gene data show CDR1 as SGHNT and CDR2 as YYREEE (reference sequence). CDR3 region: CASSFASGTESQYF. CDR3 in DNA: TGTGCCAGCAGCTTCGCTAGCGGGACGGAGTCCCAGTACTTC.

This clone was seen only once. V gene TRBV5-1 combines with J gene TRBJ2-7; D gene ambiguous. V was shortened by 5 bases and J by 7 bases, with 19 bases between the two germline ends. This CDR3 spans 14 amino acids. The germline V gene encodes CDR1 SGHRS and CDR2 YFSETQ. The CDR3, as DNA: TGCGCCAGCAGACATTGGGATGCAGGCTCTGAGCAGTACTTC. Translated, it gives CASRHWDAGSEQYF.

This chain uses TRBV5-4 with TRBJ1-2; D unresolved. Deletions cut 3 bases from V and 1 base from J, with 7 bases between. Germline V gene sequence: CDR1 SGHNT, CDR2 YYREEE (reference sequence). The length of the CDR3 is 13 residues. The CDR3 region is CASSSAFNYGYTF. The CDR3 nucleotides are TGTGCCAGCAGCTCTGCGTTTAACTATGGCTACACCTTC.

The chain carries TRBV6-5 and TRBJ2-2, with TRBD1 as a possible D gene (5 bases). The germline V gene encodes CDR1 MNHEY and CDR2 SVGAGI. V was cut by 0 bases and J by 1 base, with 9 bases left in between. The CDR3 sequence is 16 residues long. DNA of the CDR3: TGTGCCAGCAGTTACTCTTTCACAGGGAACACCGGGGAGCTGTTTTTT. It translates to CASSYSFTGNTGELFF.

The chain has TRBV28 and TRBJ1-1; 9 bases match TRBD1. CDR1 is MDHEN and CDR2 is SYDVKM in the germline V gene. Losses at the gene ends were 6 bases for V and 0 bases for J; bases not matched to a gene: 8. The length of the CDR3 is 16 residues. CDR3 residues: CASSTGGAGVNTEAFF. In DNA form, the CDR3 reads TGTGCCAGCAGCACAGGGGGCGCGGGGGTGAACACTGAAGCTTTCTTT.

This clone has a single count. The CDR3 coding sequence is TGTGCCAGCAGCCAAGATCAGCGGGGACTGTTCGGAGCTAAAAACATTCAGTACTTC. Its protein product is CASSQDQRGLFGAKNIQYF. The chain combines TRBV4-2 with TRBJ2-4; 7 nucleotides match TRBD2. Germline CDR1 LGHNA, CDR2 YNFKEQ. The CDR3 is 19 residues long. The junction had 15 bases not matched to a gene; V was cut back by 0 bases and J by 4 bases.

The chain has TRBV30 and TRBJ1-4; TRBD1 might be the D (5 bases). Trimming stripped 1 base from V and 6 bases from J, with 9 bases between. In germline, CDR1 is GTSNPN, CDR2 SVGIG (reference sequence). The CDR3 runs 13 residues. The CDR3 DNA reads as TGTGCCTGGAGTGCCGGGGCAGATGAAAAACTGTTTTTT. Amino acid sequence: CAWSAGADEKLFF. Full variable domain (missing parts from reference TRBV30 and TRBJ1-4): SQTIHQWPATLVQPVGSPLSLECTVEGTSNPNLYWYRQAAGRGLQLLFYSVGIGQISSEVPQNLSASRPQDRQFILSSKKLLLSDSGFYLCAWSAGADEKLFFGSGTQLSVL.

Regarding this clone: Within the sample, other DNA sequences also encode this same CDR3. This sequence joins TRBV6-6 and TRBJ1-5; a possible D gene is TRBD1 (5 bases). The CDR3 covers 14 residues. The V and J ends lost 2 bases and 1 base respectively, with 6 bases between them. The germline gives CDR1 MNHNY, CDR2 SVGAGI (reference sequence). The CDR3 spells CASSYGGSNQPQHF. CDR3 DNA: TGTGCCAGCAGTTACGGGGGGAGCAATCAGCCCCAGCATTTT.

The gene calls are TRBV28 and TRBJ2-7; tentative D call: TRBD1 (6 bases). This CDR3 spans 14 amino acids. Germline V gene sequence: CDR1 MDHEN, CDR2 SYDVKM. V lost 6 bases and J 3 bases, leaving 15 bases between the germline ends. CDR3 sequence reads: CASRGHTILYEQYF. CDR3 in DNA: TGTGCCAGCAGGGGACATACCATTCTCTACGAGCAGTACTTC.